The entry below describes one T cell receptor beta chain. Germline V gene sequence: CDR1 SGHNT, CDR2 YYREEE (reference sequence). J gave up 4 bases and V 2 bases, and 8 bases lay outside the gene matches. The CDR3 is 16 residues long. This sample was taken from a study of blood T cell repertoires in COVID-19. The overall study: Italy, Spain and the United States were the sources of the convalescent and acute COVID-19 samples. Sources were T cells, B-cell-depleted T cells, or PBMCs; the material itself was cDNA or gDNA.

Seattle enrolled patients during active infection and tracked them longitudinally. Original handling: Reference gene primer amplification gave estimated nucleated cell counts. Sequenced by immunoSEQ multiplex PCR; TCRdb stores in-frame clones only, minus some. V and J calls and clone size are those listed in that table; D and trimming were worked out from the DNA. The profile covers approximately 230,000 clones, with about 91% appearing a single time and roughly 6% taken by the ten largest. The sequenced sample consisted of peripheral blood. The chain is built from TRBV5-4 and TRBJ2-3; the match to TRBD2 covers 9 bases. This receptor was obtained from a woman aged 30 to 39 with COVID-19, enrolled during active disease. CDR3 nucleotide sequence: TGTGCCAGCAGCTTTGGTGCGGGGGGGCTATCAGATACGCAGTATTTT. Translation: CASSFGAGGLSDTQYF.